This TCR beta chain is from a study of blood T cell repertoires in COVID-19. Sequenced by immunoSEQ multiplex PCR; TCRdb stores in-frame clones only, minus some. The sample has some 66,000 clones, under 95% seen once; the top ten hold roughly 3%. The receptor comes from a man in his 70s with active COVID-19. Material for sequencing was peripheral blood.

The CDR3 DNA follows: TGTGCCAGCAGCCGGGGACAGGCTAACTATGGCTACACCTTC. Translated, it gives CASSRGQANYGYTF. This rearrangement joins TRBV2 to TRBJ1-2, with 8 nucleotides matching TRBD1. Germline CDR1 is SNHLY and CDR2 is FYNNEI. The CDR3 runs 14 residues. V lost 6 bases to trimming and J lost 0 bases; unmatched junction nucleotides: 3. Based on the CDR3 plus reference TRBV2 and TRBJ1-2, the full variable domain is EPEVTQTPSHQVTQMGQEVILRCVPISNHLYFYWYRQILGQKVEFLVSFYNNEISEKSEIFDDQFSVERPDGSNFTLKIRSTKLEDSAMYFCASSRGQANYGYTFGSGTRLTVV.